This T cell receptor (beta chain) was sequenced in a study of T cell responses to AZD1222 COVID-19 vaccine. The study's findings and limits: Just a handful of AZD1222 recipients tested seropositive at baseline.

The assay was immunoSEQ multiplex PCR, and TCRdb's table has in-frame clones only and misses some. The repertoire holds tens of thousands of clones, with around 88% as singletons. Of note for this clone: The antigen remains undetermined.

V was trimmed by 1 base and J by 5 bases, leaving 5 bases between them. The germline V gene encodes CDR1 SGHTA and CDR2 FQGTGA. The length of the CDR3 is 13 residues. The source material was peripheral blood, sampled 28 days after the second AZD1222 dose. The chain joins TRBV7-3 to TRBJ2-2; possibly TRBD2 for D (5 bases). The TCR sequence derives from an adult who received the AZD1222 COVID-19 vaccine. The CDR3 sequence: CASSLIATGELFF. The CDR3 DNA sequence: TGTGCCAGCAGCTTAATAGCGACCGGGGAGCTGTTTTTT.